What follows is one T cell receptor (beta chain) and its context. The data derive from a study of blood T cell repertoires in COVID-19. The CDR3 totals 15 residues. Per germline, CDR1 SQVTM and CDR2 ANQGSEA. The V gene end was trimmed by 4 bases and the J gene end by 2 bases; junction bases not matched to a gene: 9. Assay used: immunoSEQ multiplex PCR; TCRdb lists only in-frame clones, some missing. The table includes about 250,000 clones, around 83% detected once. The J gene is TRBJ2-3, the V gene TRBV29-1; 7 bases fit TRBD2. Sequences were obtained from peripheral blood. This TCR derives from a man older than 75 with acute or convalescent COVID-19. The CDR3 protein is CSVGGGGTFTDTQYF. DNA for the CDR3: TGCAGCGTTGGTGGGGGGGGGACTTTCACAGATACGCAGTATTTT.